This TCR beta chain was found in a study of T cells in tumors after PD-1 blockade. Study-level points and caveats: Two pre-treatment samples showed no clonal replacement between them.

Note on this clone: Its antigen remains unknown.

V shed 0 bases and J shed 7 bases, with 7 bases lying between them. This CDR3 has 14 amino acids. CDR1 is SGHTA and CDR2 is FQGTGA in the germline V gene. Produced via immunoSEQ multiplex PCR; TCRdb's table is partial and in-frame only. The sample lists 7,000 to 9,000 clones, roughly two thirds seen once, with approximately 8.7% in the top ten. Site-matched primary tumor biopsies were taken before and after PD-1 blockade. Genomic DNA template from tumor biopsies or peripheral blood, 616 ng to 6,004 ng input. The J gene is TRBJ1-6, the V gene TRBV7-3; TRBD1 might be the D (5 bases). The sequenced sample was tumor tissue, obtained after anti-PD-1 treatment. The source of this sequence is a human donor with basal cell carcinoma. The CDR3 region is CASSLTGVNSPLHF. The CDR3 DNA follows: TGTGCCAGCAGCTTAACAGGGGTGAATTCACCCCTCCACTTT.